This T cell receptor beta chain came from a study of chemoradiotherapy in HPV16-positive cancers. General observations from the study: Better recurrence-free survival went with HPV-responsive T-cell expansion in HPV16-positive patients. Non-HPV-specific T cells did not expand in tumors during treatment, whereas candidate HPV-specific clones and E7-related motifs did.

The CDR3 is made up of 16 amino acids. Deletions cut 6 bases from V and 0 bases from J, with 15 bases between. CDR1 and CDR2 (germline): SGHAT, FQNNGV. Over chemoradiotherapy, repertoires were sampled more than once. Regarding this clone: The antigen remains unidentified.

Profiled with immunoSEQ multiplex PCR; TCRdb holds only in-frame clones, not every one. The sample lists 14,000 or so clones, approximately 70% occurring once. This clonotype originated in a human donor with HPV-associated anogenital cancer. J is TRBJ2-1 and V is TRBV11-2; D possibly corresponds to TRBD1 (6 bases). Sampling was performed from a patient who underwent chemoradiotherapy. This CDR3 reads CASRPLTGSSYNEQFF. CDR3 coding DNA: TGTGCCAGCAGACCTCTAACAGGGAGCTCCTACAATGAGCAGTTCTTC.